These 28 T cell receptor beta chains came from one sample sequenced in a study of vaccination effects on CD4 cells after COVID-19. Before any sequencing was done, the ViraFEST assay used viral peptide pools to expand antigen-specific CD4+ T cells. Between days 10 and 11 of culture, CD4+ T cells were separated out. BNT162b2 vaccine or mRNA-1273 vaccine was given to participants in two doses. Generated by immunoSEQ multiplex PCR, the TCRdb table keeps only in-frame clones and is missing some. The top ten hold less than 2% of the sample, which has tens of thousands of clones, approximately 80% seen once. The antigens for these receptors are not known. The sample was CD4+ T cells from PBMCs cultured with HCoV-NL63 spike peptides, taken after COVID-19 vaccination. All receptors come from a human donor who received a COVID-19 vaccine. Some clones in this sample may be carry-over from other donors' samples.

The chain is built from TRBV30 and TRBJ1-5; 7 positions match TRBD1. Germline values: CDR1 GTSNPN, CDR2 SVGIG (reference sequence). The CDR3 sequence is 15 residues long. V shed 0 bases and J 5 bases; nucleotides not matched to a gene: 7. CDR3 in DNA: TGTGCCTGGAGTGTAAGGTCAGGGGGAGATCAGCCCCAGCATTTT. It yields the protein CAWSVRSGGDQPQHF. The entire variable domain, with the rest obtained from reference TRBV30 and TRBJ1-5, is as follows: SQTIHQWPATLVQPVGSPLSLECTVEGTSNPNLYWYRQAAGRGLQLLFYSVGIGQISSEVPQNLSASRPQDRQFILSSKKLLLSDSGFYLCAWSVRSGGDQPQHFGDGTRLSIL.

This chain uses TRBV6-6 with TRBJ1-1; D not resolved. The CDR3 has 15 amino acids. V lost 0 bases and J 2 bases, leaving 10 bases between the germline ends. Germline lookup yields CDR1 MNHNY and CDR2 SVGAGI (reference sequence). CDR3 bases: TGTGCCAGCAGTTACTCTGGGTTCGGAAACACTGAAGCTTTCTTT. Encoded protein: CASSYSGFGNTEAFF.

The J gene is TRBJ1-2, the V gene TRBV2; 9 nucleotides line up with TRBD1. The V gene's germline CDR1 is SNHLY and CDR2 FYNNEI. The CDR3 totals 15 residues. Trimming at V came to 2 bases and at J to 4 bases, leaving 5 bases not matched to a gene. The CDR3 region is CASSESGQGSYGYTF. The CDR3 DNA reads TGTGCCAGCAGTGAATCAGGACAGGGGAGCTATGGCTACACCTTC.

This clone was recorded a few times. The chain recombines TRBV11-2 with TRBJ2-7, with D possibly matching TRBD2 (6 bases). This CDR3 is built from 15 residues. V shed 1 base and J shed 3 bases, with 13 bases lying between them. Germline assignment: CDR1 SGHAT and CDR2 FQNNGV. As DNA, the CDR3 is TGTGCCAGCAGCTTAGCGATTCGGGGGAGCTACGAGCAGTACGTC. This gives the protein CASSLAIRGSYEQYV.

V and J are TRBV18 and TRBJ2-6; D is uncertain. V dropped 3 bases and J dropped 0 bases, with 6 bases sitting between them. Germline V gene lookup returns CDR1 KGHSH and CDR2 LQKENI. The CDR3 is made up of 15 amino acids. The CDR3 protein is CASSPDLSGANVLTF. In DNA, the CDR3 is TGTGCCAGCTCACCGGACCTCTCTGGGGCCAACGTCCTGACTTTC. Full variable domain (missing parts from reference TRBV18 and TRBJ2-6): NAGVMQNPRHLVRRRGQEARLRCSPMKGHSHVYWYRQLPEEGLKFMVYLQKENIIDESGMPKERFSAEFPKEGPSILRIQQVVRGDSAAYFCASSPDLSGANVLTFGAGSRLTVL.

This chain uses TRBV3-1 (or the pseudogene TRBV3-2) with TRBJ1-1; 11 bases agree with TRBD1. The CDR3 spans 18 residues. V shed 0 bases and J 2 bases; nucleotides not matched to a gene: 8. Looked up from germline, CDR1 is LGHDT and CDR2 is YNNKEL (reference sequence). CDR3 coding DNA: TGTGCCAGCAGCCAAGATATCCGGGACAGGGGGTTCAACACTGAAGCTTTCTTT. It yields the protein CASSQDIRDRGFNTEAFF.

CDR3 amino acids: CASSFQGDTEAFF. In nucleotides, the CDR3 is TGTGCCAGCAGCTTTCAGGGGGACACTGAAGCTTTCTTT. V gene TRBV7-3 combines with J gene TRBJ1-1; 7 nucleotides line up with TRBD1. The germline V gene has CDR1 SGHTA and CDR2 FQGTGA. J was trimmed by 3 bases and V by 3 bases; bases with no gene match: 1. The CDR3 contains 13 residues.

The gene calls are TRBV5-1 and TRBJ1-1; D perhaps matches TRBD1 (5 bases). The CDR3 runs to 14 residues. CDR1 is SGHRS and CDR2 is YFSETQ in the germline V gene. Trimming stripped 3 bases from V and 6 bases from J, with 15 bases between. CDR3: CASSSTVGLAEAFF. The DNA for the CDR3 is TGCGCCAGCAGCTCCACGGTGGGACTCGCTGAAGCTTTCTTT.

In its sample, this clone is medium-sized. The chain has TRBV4-1 and TRBJ2-7, with D perhaps TRBD1 (6 bases). Germline CDR1 MGHRA, CDR2 YSYEKL. Trimming took off 1 base at V and 5 bases at J, with 9 bases between the two ends. This CDR3 region has 13 residues. CDR3 in amino acids: CASSQVQGDEQYV. CDR3 DNA: TGCGCCAGCAGCCAAGTACAGGGTGACGAGCAGTACGTC.

CDR3 residues: CASSAVPGQGTTIYF. DNA for the CDR3: TGTGCCAGCAGCGCAGTCCCGGGACAGGGAACGACCATATATTTT. This chain joins TRBV9 and TRBJ1-3, with TRBD1 identical over 9 bases. J was trimmed by 10 bases and V by 3 bases; bases with no gene match: 11. The CDR3 has 15 residues. Germline V gives CDR1 SGDLS, CDR2 YYNGEE.

The chain employs TRBV4-1 and TRBJ1-5; 7 bases agree with TRBD1. The CDR3 sequence is 15 residues long. The J segment lost 5 bases and the V segment lost 2 bases, leaving 6 bases of the junction unmatched. Germline V gene data show CDR1 as MGHRA and CDR2 as YSYEKL. CDR3 protein: CASSQPGRGDQPQHF. CDR3 DNA: TGCGCCAGCAGCCAACCCGGCAGGGGGGATCAGCCCCAGCATTTT.

The rearrangement uses TRBV14 and TRBJ1-1; TRBD1 matches 7 bases. Germline CDR1 and CDR2: SGHDN and FVKESK. The CDR3 contains 15 residues. With V trimmed by 2 bases and J by 1 base, 4 bases remained unmatched. The CDR3 spells CASSQYWTGNTEAFF. Written as DNA, the CDR3 is TGTGCCAGCAGCCAATATTGGACAGGGAACACTGAAGCTTTCTTT.

V usage is TRBV29-1 and J usage is TRBJ2-5, with TRBD1 matching 10 bases. Germline loops: CDR1 SQVTM, CDR2 ANQGSEA. The junction had 8 bases not matched to a gene; V was cut back by 6 bases and J by 4 bases. This CDR3 region has 14 residues. CDR3 sequence (DNA): TGCAGCGTAGATGAGACAGGGGGCTCAGAGACCCAGTACTTC. Translated, it gives CSVDETGGSETQYF.

The chain recombines TRBV2 with TRBJ2-5; D might be TRBD2 (7 bases). The CDR3 is 16 amino acids. Deletions cut 6 bases from V and 3 bases from J, with 20 bases between. CDR1 is SNHLY and CDR2 is FYNNEI in the germline V gene. The CDR3 sequence is CASRRLTAGAEETQYF. In DNA, the CDR3 is TGTGCCAGCAGGAGGCTTACTGCGGGGGCGGAAGAGACCCAGTACTTC.

A single count supports this clone. The rearrangement uses TRBV4-2 and TRBJ1-1, with 7 bases lining up with TRBD1. Germline trimming cut 4 bases from V and 4 bases from J; bases unmatched to any gene: 9. Germline loops: CDR1 LGHNA, CDR2 YNFKEQ. This CDR3 contains 15 residues. CDR3: CASSPEQGLFTEAFF. The CDR3 DNA is TGTGCCAGCAGCCCGGAACAGGGGCTTTTCACTGAAGCTTTCTTT.

The table lists this clone with a few counts. The V gene is TRBV4-1, the J gene TRBJ1-3; no definite D call. The CDR3 has 14 residues. Germline CDR1 is MGHRA and CDR2 is YSYEKL. V gave up 1 base and J gave up 3 bases, with 7 bases separating them. The CDR3: CASSQGGGGNTIYF. In DNA, the CDR3 is TGCGCCAGCAGCCAAGGGGGAGGTGGAAACACCATATATTTT.

This sequence joins TRBV9 and TRBJ1-5, with a possible D match to TRBD1 (5 bases). Trimming cost V 4 bases and J 0 bases, with 17 bases left between them. The length of the CDR3 is 17 residues. Germline CDR1 is SGDLS and CDR2 is YYNGEE. The CDR3 is CASSPTDSLYSNQPQHF. CDR3 DNA sequence: TGTGCCAGCAGCCCCACAGACAGCCTCTATAGCAATCAGCCCCAGCATTTT.

The genes are TRBV5-1 and TRBJ1-4; D uncertain. The length of the CDR3 is 13 residues. Trimming stripped 0 bases from V and 7 bases from J, with 7 bases between. Germline V gene data show CDR1 as SGHRS and CDR2 as YFSETQ. DNA of the CDR3: TGCGCCAGCAGCTTGGTGTTTGCTGAAAAACTGTTTTTT. Its protein product is CASSLVFAEKLFF. The variable domain in full, completed from reference TRBV5-1 and TRBJ1-4, reads KAGVTQTPRYLIKTRGQQVTLSCSPISGHRSVSWYQQTPGQGLQFLFEYFSETQRNKGNFPGRFSGRQFSNSRSEMNVSTLELGDSALYLCASSLVFAEKLFFGSGTQLSVL.

The chain couples TRBV9 to TRBJ1-4; D might be TRBD1 (5 bases). The CDR3 is 13 amino acids. Between the trimmed V and J ends, which lost 4 bases and 4 bases, there was a span of 8 bases. Germline CDR1 and CDR2: SGDLS and YYNGEE. CDR3 loop: CASSRDVNEKLFF. CDR3 DNA sequence: TGTGCCAGCAGCCGGGACGTTAATGAAAAACTGTTTTTT.

The V and J genes are TRBV3-1 (or the pseudogene TRBV3-2) and TRBJ2-2; maybe TRBD1 (5 bases). Looked up from germline, CDR1 is LGHDT and CDR2 is YNNKEL (reference sequence). This CDR3 has 15 amino acids. V was trimmed by 5 bases and J by 3 bases, leaving 13 bases between them. The CDR3 reads CASSSRRAHTGELFF. The CDR3 DNA is TGTGCCAGCAGCTCTCGCAGGGCCCACACCGGGGAGCTGTTTTTT.

This clone was seen more than once but under ten times. This chain links TRBV6-4 with TRBJ2-1, with 8 bases lining up with TRBD1. This CDR3 contains 14 residues. Germline CDR1 and CDR2: MRHNA and SNTAGT. The V segment lost 8 bases and the J segment 1 base; nucleotides outside the gene matches: 4. CDR3: CASPGDRSYNEQFF. The CDR3 DNA reads TGTGCCAGCCCTGGGGACAGGTCCTACAATGAGCAGTTCTTC.

The chain carries TRBV5-4 and TRBJ1-2; the match to TRBD1 covers 7 bases. The V gene end was trimmed by 3 bases and the J gene end by 0 bases; junction bases not matched to a gene: 11. The CDR3 runs to 17 residues. Germline loops: CDR1 SGHNT, CDR2 YYREEE (reference sequence). CDR3 sequence (DNA): TGTGCCAGCAGCTCGTTCAGGGGGGGGAGAACTAACTATGGCTACACCTTC. It codes for CASSSFRGGRTNYGYTF.

CDR3 in amino acids: CASSVVVGTEAFF. The CDR3, as DNA: TGTGCCAGCAGCGTAGTAGTGGGGACCGAAGCTTTCTTT. This chain links TRBV9 with TRBJ1-1; D perhaps matches TRBD1 (5 bases). CDR3 length: 13 residues. With 0 bases removed from V and 8 bases from J, the gap between germline ends came to 11 bases. Germline values: CDR1 SGDLS, CDR2 YYNGEE.

The chain uses TRBV10-3 and TRBJ2-1; D unresolved. V dropped 4 bases and J dropped 10 bases, with 8 bases sitting between them. This CDR3 is 11 amino acids long. The germline gives CDR1 ENHRY, CDR2 SYGVKD. The CDR3 bases are TGTGCCATCAGTGCAACCTCAGAGCAGTTCTTC. It encodes CAISATSEQFF.

V is TRBV21-1 and J is TRBJ2-1; the table assigns TRBD1, which was not confirmed against the DNA. TRBV21-1 is designated a pseudogene. The CDR3 spans 16 residues. The CDR3 loop reads CASSTQTGSSYNEQFF. The CDR3, as DNA: TGTGCCAGCAGCACCCAGACAGGGAGCTCCTACAATGAGCAGTTCTTC.

The V and J genes are TRBV29-1 and TRBJ2-1; D may be TRBD1 (6 bases). Trimming left V 1 base short and J 9 bases short, with 13 bases between. Germline-derived CDR1 and CDR2 are SQVTM and ANQGSEA. CDR3 length: 13 amino acids. DNA of the CDR3: TGCAGCGTTGAAGCACTACAGGGTCTTGAGCAGTTCTTC. It translates to CSVEALQGLEQFF.

In this sample, this clone turned up once. The V and J genes are TRBV6-5 and TRBJ1-1; D uncertain. V was pared by 2 bases and J by 5 bases, with 15 bases between. There are 15 residues in the CDR3. Per the germline V gene, CDR1 is MNHEY and CDR2 is SVGAGI. CDR3 DNA sequence: TGTGCCAGCAGTTACAGCTCGCAGGTTACGACTGAAGCTTTCTTT. Its protein is CASSYSSQVTTEAFF.

V and J are TRBV5-5 and TRBJ1-6, with D unclear. The germline V and J ends were trimmed by 0 bases and 7 bases, with 5 bases remaining between them. The length of the CDR3 is 13 residues. Germline V gene data show CDR1 as SGHKS and CDR2 as YYEKEE (reference sequence). The CDR3 sequence: CASSLEENSPLHF. The DNA of the CDR3 is TGTGCCAGCAGCTTGGAGGAGAATTCACCCCTCCACTTT.